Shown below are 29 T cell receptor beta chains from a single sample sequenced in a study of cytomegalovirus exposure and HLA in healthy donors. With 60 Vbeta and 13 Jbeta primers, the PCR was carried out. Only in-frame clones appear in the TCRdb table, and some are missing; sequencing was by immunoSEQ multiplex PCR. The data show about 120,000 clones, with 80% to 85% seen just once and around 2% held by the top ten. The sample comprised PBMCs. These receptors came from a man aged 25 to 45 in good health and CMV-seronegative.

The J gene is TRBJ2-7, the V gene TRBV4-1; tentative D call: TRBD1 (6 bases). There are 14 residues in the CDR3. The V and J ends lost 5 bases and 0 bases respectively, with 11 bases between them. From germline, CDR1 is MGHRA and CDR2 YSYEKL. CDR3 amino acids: CASSAQGNSYEQYF. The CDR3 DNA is TGCGCCAGCAGCGCGCAGGGGAACTCCTACGAGCAGTACTTC.

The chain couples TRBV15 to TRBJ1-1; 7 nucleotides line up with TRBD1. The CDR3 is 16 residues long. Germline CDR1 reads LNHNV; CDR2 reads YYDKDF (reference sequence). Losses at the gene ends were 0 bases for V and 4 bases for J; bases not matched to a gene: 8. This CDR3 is CATSRDYRGLSTEAFF. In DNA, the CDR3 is TGTGCCACCAGCAGAGATTACAGGGGTTTAAGCACTGAAGCTTTCTTT.

The CDR3 protein is CATSIQTGGGDTQYF. The CDR3 coding sequence is TGTGCCACCAGCATACAGACAGGGGGCGGTGATACGCAGTATTTT. The chain joins TRBV15 to TRBJ2-3, with TRBD1 identical over 10 bases. This CDR3 spans 15 amino acids. CDR1 and CDR2 from the germline V gene are LNHNV and YYDKDF (reference sequence). V shed 4 bases, J shed 6 bases, and the junction held 7 bases outside the gene matches.

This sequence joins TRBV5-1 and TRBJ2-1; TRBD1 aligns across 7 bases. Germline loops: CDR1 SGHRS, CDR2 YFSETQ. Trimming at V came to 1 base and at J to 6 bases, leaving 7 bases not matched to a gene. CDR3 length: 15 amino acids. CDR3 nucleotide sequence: TGCGCCAGCAGCTTGCGTCTAGGGACAGCCAATGAGCAGTTCTTC. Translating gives CASSLRLGTANEQFF. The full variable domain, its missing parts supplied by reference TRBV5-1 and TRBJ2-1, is KAGVTQTPRYLIKTRGQQVTLSCSPISGHRSVSWYQQTPGQGLQFLFEYFSETQRNKGNFPGRFSGRQFSNSRSEMNVSTLELGDSALYLCASSLRLGTANEQFFGPGTRLTVL.

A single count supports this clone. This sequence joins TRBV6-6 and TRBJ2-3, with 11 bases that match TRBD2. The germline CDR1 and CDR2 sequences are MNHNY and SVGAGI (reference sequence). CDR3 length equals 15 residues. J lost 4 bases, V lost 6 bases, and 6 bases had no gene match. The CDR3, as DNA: TGTGCCAGCAGCTTAACTAGCGGGGGTCCAGATACGCAGTATTTT. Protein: CASSLTSGGPDTQYF.

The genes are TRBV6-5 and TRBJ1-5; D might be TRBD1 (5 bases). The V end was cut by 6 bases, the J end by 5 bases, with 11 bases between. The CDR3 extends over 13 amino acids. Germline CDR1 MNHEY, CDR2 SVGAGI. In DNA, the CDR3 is TGTGCCAGCAGGGCGGGGGGAGATCAGCCCCAGCATTTT. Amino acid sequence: CASRAGGDQPQHF.

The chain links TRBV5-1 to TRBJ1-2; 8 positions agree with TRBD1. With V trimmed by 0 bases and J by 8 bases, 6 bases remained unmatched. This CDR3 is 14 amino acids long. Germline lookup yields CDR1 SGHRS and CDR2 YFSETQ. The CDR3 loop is CASSLEAGGEGYTF. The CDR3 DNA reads TGCGCCAGCAGCTTGGAGGCAGGGGGCGAGGGCTACACCTTC.

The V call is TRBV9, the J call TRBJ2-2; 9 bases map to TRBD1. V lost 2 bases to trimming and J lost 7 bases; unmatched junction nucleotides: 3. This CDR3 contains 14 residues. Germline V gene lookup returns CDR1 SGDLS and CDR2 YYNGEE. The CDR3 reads CASSVGQGSGELFF. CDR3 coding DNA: TGTGCCAGCAGCGTGGGACAGGGCAGCGGGGAGCTGTTTTTT.

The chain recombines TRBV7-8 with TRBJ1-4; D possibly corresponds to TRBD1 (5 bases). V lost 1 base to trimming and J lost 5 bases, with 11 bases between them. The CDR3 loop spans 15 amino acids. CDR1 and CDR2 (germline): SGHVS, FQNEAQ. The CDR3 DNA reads TGTGCCAGCAGCTTAGGTGCGGGACGGAATGAAAAACTGTTTTTT. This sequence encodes CASSLGAGRNEKLFF. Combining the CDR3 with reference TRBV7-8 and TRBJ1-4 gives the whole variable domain GAGVSQSPRYKVAKRGQDVALRCDPISGHVSLFWYQQALGQGPEFLTYFQNEAQLDKSGLPSDRFFAERPEGSVSTLKIQRTQQEDSAVYLCASSLGAGRNEKLFFGSGTQLSVL.

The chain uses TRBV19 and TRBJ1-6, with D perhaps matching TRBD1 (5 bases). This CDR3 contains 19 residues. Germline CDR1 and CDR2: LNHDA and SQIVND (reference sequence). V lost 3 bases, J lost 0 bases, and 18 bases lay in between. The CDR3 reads CASSMRGGVPISYNSPLHF. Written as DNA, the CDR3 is TGTGCCAGTAGTATGAGGGGAGGGGTCCCCATCTCCTATAATTCACCCCTCCACTTT.

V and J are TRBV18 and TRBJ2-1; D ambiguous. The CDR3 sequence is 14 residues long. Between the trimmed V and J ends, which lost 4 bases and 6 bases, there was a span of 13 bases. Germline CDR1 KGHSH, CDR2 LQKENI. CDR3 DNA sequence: TGTGCCAGCTCACTATCCGGGTTGCTCAATGAGCAGTTCTTC. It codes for CASSLSGLLNEQFF.

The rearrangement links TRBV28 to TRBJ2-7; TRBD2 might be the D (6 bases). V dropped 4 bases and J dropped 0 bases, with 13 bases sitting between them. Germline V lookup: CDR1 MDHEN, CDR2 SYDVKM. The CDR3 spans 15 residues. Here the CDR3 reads CASSSAQRASYEQYF. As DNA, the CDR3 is TGTGCCAGCAGTTCGGCCCAGCGGGCCTCCTACGAGCAGTACTTC.

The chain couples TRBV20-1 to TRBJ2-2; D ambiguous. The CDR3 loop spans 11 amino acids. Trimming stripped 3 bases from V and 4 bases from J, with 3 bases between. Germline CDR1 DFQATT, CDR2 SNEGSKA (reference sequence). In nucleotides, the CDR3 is TGCAGTGCTAGGCGCACCGGGGAGCTGTTTTTT. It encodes CSARRTGELFF.

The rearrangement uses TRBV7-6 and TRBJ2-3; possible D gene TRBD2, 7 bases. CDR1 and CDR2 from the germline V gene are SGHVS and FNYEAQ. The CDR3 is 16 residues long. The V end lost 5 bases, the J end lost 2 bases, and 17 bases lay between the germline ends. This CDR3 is CASSGWAGANTDTQYF. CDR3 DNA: TGTGCCAGCAGCGGGTGGGCGGGGGCTAACACAGATACGCAGTATTTT.

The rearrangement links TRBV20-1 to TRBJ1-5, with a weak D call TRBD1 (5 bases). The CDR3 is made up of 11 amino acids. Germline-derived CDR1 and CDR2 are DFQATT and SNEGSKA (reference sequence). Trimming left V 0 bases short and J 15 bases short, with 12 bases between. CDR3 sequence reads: CSARDLEGWHF. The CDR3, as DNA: TGCAGTGCTAGAGATCTGGAGGGGTGGCATTTT.

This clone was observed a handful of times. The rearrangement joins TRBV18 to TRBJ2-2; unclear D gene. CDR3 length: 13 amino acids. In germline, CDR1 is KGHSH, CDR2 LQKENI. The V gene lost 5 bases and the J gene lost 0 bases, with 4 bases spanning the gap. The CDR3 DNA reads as TGTGCCAGCTCAGACTCGAACACCGGGGAGCTGTTTTTT. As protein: CASSDSNTGELFF.

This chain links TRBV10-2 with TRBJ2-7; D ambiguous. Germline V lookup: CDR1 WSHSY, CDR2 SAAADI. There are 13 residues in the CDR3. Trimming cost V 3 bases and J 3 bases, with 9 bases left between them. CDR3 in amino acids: CASSERLIYEQYF. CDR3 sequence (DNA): TGCGCCAGCAGTGAAAGACTGATCTACGAGCAGTACTTC.

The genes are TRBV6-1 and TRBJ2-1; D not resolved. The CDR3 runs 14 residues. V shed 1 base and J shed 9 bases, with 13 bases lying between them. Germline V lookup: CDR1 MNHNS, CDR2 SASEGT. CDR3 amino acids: CASSEGSGASEQFF. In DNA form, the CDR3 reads TGTGCCAGCAGTGAAGGGAGTGGTGCGAGTGAGCAGTTCTTC.

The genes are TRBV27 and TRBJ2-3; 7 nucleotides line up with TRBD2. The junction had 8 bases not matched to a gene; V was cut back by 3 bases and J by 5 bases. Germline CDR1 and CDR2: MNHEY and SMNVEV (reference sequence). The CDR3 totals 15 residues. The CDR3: CASSLGGGLGDTQYF. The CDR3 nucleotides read TGTGCCAGCAGTTTGGGGGGGGGATTGGGAGATACGCAGTATTTT.

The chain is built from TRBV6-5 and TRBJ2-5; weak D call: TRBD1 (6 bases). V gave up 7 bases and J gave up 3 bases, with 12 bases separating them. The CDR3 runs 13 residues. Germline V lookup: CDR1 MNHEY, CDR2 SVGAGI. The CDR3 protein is CASKQGPKETQYF. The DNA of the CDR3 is TGTGCCAGCAAACAGGGACCTAAAGAGACCCAGTACTTC.

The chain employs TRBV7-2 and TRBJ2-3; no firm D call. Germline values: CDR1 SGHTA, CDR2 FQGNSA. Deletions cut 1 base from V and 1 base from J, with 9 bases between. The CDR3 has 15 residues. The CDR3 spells CASSLEARGTDTQYF. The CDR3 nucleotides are TGTGCCAGCAGCTTAGAAGCTCGTGGCACAGATACGCAGTATTTT.

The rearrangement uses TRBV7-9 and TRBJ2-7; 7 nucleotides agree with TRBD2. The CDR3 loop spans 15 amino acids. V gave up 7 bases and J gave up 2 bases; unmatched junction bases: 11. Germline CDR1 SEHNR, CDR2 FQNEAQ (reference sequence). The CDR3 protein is CASTEGEGGAYEQYF. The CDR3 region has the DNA TGTGCCAGCACAGAGGGCGAGGGAGGGGCCTACGAGCAGTACTTC. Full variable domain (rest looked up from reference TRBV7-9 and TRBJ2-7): DTGVSQNPRHKITKRGQNVTFRCDPISEHNRLYWYRQTLGQGPEFLTYFQNEAQLEKSRLLSDRFSAERPKGSFSTLEIQRTEQGDSAMYLCASTEGEGGAYEQYFGPGTRLTVT.

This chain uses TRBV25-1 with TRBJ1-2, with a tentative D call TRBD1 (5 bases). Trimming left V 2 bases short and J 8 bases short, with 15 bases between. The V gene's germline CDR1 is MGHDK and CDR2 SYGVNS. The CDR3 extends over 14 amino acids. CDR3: CASSEMGQGRGYTF. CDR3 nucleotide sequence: TGTGCCAGCAGTGAAATGGGGCAGGGAAGAGGCTACACCTTC.

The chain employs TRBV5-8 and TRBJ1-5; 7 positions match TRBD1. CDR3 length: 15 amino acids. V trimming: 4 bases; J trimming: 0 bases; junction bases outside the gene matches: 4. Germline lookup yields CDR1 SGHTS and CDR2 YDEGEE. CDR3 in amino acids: CASSPGGYSNQPQHF. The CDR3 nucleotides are TGTGCCAGCAGCCCAGGGGGGTATAGCAATCAGCCCCAGCATTTT.

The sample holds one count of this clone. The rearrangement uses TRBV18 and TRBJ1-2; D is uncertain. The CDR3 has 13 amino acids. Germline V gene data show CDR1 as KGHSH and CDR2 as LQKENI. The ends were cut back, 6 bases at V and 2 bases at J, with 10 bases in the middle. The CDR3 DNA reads TGTGCCAGCTCCCCCGACATGAACTATGGCTACACCTTC. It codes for CASSPDMNYGYTF.

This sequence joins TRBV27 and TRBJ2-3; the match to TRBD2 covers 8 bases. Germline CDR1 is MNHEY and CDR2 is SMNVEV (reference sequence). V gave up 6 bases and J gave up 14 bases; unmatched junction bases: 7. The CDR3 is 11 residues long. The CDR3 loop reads CASRPGLVWYF. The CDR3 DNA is TGTGCCAGCAGACCGGGACTAGTTTGGTATTTT.

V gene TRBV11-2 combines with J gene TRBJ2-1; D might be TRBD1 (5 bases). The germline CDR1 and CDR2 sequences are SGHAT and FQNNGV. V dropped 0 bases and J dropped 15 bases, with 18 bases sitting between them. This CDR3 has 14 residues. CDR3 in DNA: TGTGCCAGCAGCTTAGACTTGGACCGCGGACACCCGTTCTTC. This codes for CASSLDLDRGHPFF.

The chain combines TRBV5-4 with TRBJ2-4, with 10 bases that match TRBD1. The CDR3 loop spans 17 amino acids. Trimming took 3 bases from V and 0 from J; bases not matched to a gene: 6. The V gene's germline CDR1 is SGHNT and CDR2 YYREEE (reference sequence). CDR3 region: CASSWGQGHLAKNIQYF. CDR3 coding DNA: TGTGCCAGCAGCTGGGGACAGGGGCACCTAGCCAAAAACATTCAGTACTTC.

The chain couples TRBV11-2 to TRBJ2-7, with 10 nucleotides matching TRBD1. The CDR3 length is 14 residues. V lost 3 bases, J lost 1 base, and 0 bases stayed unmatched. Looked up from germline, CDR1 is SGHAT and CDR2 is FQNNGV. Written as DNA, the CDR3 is TGTGCCAGCAGCTTGGACAGGGGGTCCTACGAGCAGTACTTC. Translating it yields CASSLDRGSYEQYF.